The present entry profiles one T cell receptor beta chain with its context. Its antigen is undetermined. The data derive from a study of T cell repertoires in cytomegalovirus infection. Study-wide results and caveats: HLA-C-restricted TCR beta clonotypes specific for CMV led the ex vivo response.

Germline V gene lookup returns CDR1 LNHDA and CDR2 SQIVND (reference sequence). The CDR3 length is 14 residues. V was shortened by 3 bases and J by 2 bases, with 11 bases between the two germline ends. TCRdb re-derived calls from the reads in MiXCR, one entry per CDR3 protein. The sample carries hundreds of thousands of distinct CDR3 sequences, approximately 46% recorded once. The TCR comes from a human donor in good health (CMV status not recorded). Some clones in this sample may be carry-over from other donors' samples. The sample here was cultured PBMCs, taken from culture after CMV antigen stimulation. The chain recombines TRBV19 with TRBJ2-7, with D possibly matching TRBD1 (6 bases). CDR3 sequence reads: CASSMPGAAYEQYF. The CDR3 DNA follows: TGTGCCAGTAGTATGCCAGGGGCGGCCTACGAGCAGTACTTC.